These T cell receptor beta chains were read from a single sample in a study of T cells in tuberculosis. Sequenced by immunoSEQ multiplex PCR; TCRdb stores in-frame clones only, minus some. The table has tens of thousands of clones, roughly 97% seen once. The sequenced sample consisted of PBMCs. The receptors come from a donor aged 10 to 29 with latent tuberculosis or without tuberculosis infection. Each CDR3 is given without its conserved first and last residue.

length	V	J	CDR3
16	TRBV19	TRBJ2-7	ASSRVGTGIKSSYEQY
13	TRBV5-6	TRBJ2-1	ASSFDRGLSNEQF
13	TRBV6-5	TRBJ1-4	ASSYSRLSNEKLF
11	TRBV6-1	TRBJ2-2	ASSALRSGELF
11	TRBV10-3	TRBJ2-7	AISEVQGYEQY
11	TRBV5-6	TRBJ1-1	ASSLRGHTEAF
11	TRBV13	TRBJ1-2	ASSPGTGDGYT
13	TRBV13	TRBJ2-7	ASSPRLAASYEQY
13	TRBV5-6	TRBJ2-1	ASTTGAGTYNEQF
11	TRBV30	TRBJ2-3	AWSSGSTDTQY
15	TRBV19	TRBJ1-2	ASSIDVGTGANYGYT
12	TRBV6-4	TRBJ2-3	ASSGQGDTDTQY
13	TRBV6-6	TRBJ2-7	AAWNGAGGAYEQY
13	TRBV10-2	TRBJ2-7	ASSGLPPGTYEQY
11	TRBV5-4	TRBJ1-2	ASSSGQQYGYT
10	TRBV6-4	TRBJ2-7	ASIGQPYEQY
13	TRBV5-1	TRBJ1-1	ASSPTTGVDSEAF
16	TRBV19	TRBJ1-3	ASSIVGTPLTSGNTIY
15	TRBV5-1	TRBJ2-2	ASSPRYDRVGSGELF
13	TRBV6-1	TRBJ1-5	ASSAPGQGWQPQH
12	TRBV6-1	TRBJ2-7	ASSPRGEVYEQY
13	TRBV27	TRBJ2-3	ASSLAGGWVDTQY
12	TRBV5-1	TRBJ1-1	ASSLGQMNTEAF
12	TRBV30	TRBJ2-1	AWSGTSGRGEQF
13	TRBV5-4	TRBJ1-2	ASSLGVGTGYGYT
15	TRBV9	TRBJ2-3	ASGPDPGQGSTDTQY
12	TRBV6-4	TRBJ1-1	ASSAQGATTEAF
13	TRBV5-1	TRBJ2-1	ASSITSGPYNEQF
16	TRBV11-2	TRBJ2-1	ASSLRLAGGRGYNEQF
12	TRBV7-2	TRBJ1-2	ASSYATGNYGYT
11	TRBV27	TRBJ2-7	ASSRQANYEQY
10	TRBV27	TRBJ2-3	ASRSTRDTQY
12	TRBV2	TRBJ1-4	ASSGGGAGEKLF
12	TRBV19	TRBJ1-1	ASSMWGSSGEPI
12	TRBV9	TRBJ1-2	ASSVDRGRGGYT
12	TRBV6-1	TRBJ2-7	ASSTGGVVDEQY
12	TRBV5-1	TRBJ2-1	ASRPGQGYNEQF
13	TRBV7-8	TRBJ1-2	ASSLFRGKNYGYT
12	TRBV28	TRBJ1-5	ASTYRGNNQPQH
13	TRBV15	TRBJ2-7	ATRMGSGKAGEQY
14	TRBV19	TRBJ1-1	ASSMRRQSKDTEAF
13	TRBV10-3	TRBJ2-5	AIRGTGSSGETQY
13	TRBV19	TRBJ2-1	ASSKPGQGANEQF
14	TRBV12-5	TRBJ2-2	ASGAPTQLNTGELF
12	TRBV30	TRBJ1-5	AWNRQGGLQPQH
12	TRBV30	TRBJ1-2	AWSVPGQNYGYT
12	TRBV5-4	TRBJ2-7	ASRRDSGSYEQY
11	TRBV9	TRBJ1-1	ASSSSTNTEAF
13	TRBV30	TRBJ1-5	AWSVRDRGNQPQH
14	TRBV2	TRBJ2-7	ASSGIRDRGSYEQY